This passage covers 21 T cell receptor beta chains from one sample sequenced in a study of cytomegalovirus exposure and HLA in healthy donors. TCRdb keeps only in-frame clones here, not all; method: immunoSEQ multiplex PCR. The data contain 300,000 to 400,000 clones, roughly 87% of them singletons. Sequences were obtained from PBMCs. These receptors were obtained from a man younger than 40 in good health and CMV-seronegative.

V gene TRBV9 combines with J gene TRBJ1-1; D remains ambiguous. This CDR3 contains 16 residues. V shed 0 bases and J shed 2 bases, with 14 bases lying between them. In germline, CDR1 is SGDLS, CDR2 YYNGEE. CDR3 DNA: TGTGCCAGCAGCGTAGTAAGTGGGCCGATAAACACTGAAGCTTTCTTT. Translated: CASSVVSGPINTEAFF.

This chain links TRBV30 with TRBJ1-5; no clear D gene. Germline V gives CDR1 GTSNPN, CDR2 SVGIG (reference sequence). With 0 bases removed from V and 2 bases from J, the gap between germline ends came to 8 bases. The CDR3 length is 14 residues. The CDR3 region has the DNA TGTGCCTGGAGTGTTGGGAGTGGCAATCAGCCCCAGCATTTT. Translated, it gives CAWSVGSGNQPQHF.

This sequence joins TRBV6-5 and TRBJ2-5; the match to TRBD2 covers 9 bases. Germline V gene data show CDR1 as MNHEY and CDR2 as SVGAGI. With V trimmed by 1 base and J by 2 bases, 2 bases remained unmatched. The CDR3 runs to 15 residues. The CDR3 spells CASSYLAGAQETQYF. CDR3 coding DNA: TGTGCCAGCAGTTACTTAGCGGGGGCGCAAGAGACCCAGTACTTC.

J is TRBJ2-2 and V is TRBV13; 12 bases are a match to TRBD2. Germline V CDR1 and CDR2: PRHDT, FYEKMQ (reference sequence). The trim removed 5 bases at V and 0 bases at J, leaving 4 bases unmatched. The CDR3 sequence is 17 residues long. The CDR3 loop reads CASSTLAGGSNTGELFF. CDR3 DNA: TGTGCCAGCAGCACACTAGCGGGGGGTTCGAACACCGGGGAGCTGTTTTTT.

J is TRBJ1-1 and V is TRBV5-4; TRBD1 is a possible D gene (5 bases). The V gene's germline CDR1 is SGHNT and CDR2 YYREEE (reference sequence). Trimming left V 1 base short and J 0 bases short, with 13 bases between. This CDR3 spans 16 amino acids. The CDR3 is CASSLFLGQLNTEAFF. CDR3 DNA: TGTGCCAGCAGCTTGTTTTTAGGACAATTGAACACTGAAGCTTTCTTT.

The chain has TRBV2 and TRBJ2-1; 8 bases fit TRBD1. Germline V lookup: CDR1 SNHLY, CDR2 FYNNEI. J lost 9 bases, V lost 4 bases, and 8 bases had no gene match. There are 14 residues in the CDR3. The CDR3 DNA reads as TGTGCCAGCAGTGGAACAGGGGGTGGCTTTGAGCAGTTCTTC. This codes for CASSGTGGGFEQFF. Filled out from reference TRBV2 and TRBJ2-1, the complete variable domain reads EPEVTQTPSHQVTQMGQEVILRCVPISNHLYFYWYRQILGQKVEFLVSFYNNEISEKSEIFDDQFSVERPDGSNFTLKIRSTKLEDSAMYFCASSGTGGGFEQFFGPGTRLTVL.

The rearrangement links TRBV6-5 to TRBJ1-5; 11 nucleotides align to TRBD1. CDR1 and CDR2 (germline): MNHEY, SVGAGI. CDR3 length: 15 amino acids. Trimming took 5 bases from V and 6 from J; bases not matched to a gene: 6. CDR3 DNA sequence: TGTGCCAGCAGTAGGGACAGGGGGGACGGTCAGCCCCAGCATTTT. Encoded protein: CASSRDRGDGQPQHF.

CDR3 residues: CASSKRDRGSVVSTQPQHF. DNA of the CDR3: TGTGCCAGCAGCAAACGGGACAGGGGATCTGTCGTGAGTACTCAGCCCCAGCATTTT. V gene TRBV7-8 combines with J gene TRBJ1-5; 10 bases are shared with TRBD1. The germline gives CDR1 SGHVS, CDR2 FQNEAQ. The CDR3 is 19 residues long. J was trimmed by 6 bases and V by 5 bases; bases with no gene match: 19.

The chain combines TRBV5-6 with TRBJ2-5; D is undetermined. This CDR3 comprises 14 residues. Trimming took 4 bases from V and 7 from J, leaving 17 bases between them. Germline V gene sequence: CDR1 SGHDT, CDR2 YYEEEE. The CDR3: CASSDRDTPRTQYF. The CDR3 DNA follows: TGTGCCAGCAGCGACCGCGACACTCCACGGACCCAGTACTTC.

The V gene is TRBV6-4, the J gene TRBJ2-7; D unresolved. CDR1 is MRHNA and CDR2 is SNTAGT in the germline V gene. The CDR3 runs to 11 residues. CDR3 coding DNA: TGTCCCCTATTGGTCTACTACGAGCAGTACTTC. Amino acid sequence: CPLLVYYEQYF.

Here the CDR3 DNA reads TGTGCCATCAGTGGAGGACAATCGAACACTGAAGCTTTCTTT. Protein sequence: CAISGGQSNTEAFF. V and J are TRBV10-3 and TRBJ1-1; D might be TRBD1 (5 bases). V shed 4 bases and J shed 1 base, with 10 bases lying between them. CDR3 length: 14 residues. CDR1 is ENHRY and CDR2 is SYGVKD in the germline V gene.

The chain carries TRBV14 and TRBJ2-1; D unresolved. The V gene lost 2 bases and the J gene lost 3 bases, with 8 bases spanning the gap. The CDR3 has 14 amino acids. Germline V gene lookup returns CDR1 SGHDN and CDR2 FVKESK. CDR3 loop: CASSQLTGYNEQFF. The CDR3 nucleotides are TGTGCCAGCAGCCAATTGACTGGCTACAATGAGCAGTTCTTC.

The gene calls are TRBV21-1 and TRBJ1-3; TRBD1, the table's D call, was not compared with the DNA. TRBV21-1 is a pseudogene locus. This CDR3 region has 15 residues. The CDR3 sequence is CASSKRTTPGNTIYF. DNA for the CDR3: TGTGCCAGCAGCAAAAGGACAACTCCTGGAAACACCATATATTTT.

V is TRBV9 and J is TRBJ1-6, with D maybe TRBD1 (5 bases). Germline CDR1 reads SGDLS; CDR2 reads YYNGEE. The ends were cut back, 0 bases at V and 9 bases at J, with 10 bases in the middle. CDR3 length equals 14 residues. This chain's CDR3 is CASSVVETASPLHF. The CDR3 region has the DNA TGTGCCAGCAGCGTAGTTGAGACAGCTTCACCCCTCCACTTT.

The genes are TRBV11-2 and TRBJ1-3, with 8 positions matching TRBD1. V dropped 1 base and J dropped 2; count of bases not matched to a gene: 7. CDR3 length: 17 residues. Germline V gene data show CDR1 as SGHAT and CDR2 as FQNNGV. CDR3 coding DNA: TGTGCCAGCAGCTTAGGCCAGGGGGCTGACACTGGAAACACCATATATTTT. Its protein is CASSLGQGADTGNTIYF.

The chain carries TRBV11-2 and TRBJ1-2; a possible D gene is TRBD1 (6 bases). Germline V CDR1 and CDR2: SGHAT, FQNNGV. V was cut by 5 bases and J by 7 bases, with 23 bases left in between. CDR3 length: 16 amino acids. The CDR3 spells CASSLPAGAPASGYTF. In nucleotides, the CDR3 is TGTGCCAGCAGCCTACCGGCGGGGGCCCCTGCGAGTGGCTACACCTTC.

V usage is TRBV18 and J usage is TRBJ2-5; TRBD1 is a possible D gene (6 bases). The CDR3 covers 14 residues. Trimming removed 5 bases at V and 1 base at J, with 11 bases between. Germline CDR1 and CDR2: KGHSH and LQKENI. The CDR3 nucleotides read TGTGCCAGCTCAGTGGGACACACCCAAGAGACCCAGTACTTC. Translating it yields CASSVGHTQETQYF.

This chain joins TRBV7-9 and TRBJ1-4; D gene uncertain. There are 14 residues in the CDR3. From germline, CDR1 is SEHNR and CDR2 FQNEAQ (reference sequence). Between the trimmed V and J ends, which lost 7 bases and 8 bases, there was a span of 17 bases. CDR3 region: CASTTGGGGEKLFF. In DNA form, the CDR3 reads TGTGCCAGCACAACTGGAGGAGGTGGCGAAAAACTGTTTTTT.

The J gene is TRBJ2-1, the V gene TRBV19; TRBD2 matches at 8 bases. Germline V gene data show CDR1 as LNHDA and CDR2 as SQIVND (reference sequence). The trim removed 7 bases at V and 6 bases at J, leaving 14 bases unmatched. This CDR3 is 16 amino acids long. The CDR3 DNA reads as TGTGCCAGTACCCTACGGGGGGGGGTACGGGGCAATGAGCAGTTCTTC. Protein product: CASTLRGGVRGNEQFF.

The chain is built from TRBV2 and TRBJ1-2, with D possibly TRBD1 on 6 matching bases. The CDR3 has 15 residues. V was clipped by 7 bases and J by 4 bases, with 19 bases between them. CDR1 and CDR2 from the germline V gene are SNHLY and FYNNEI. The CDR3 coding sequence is TGTGCCAGCACCCCTATGGGAGGGGGTGCCTATGGCTACACCTTC. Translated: CASTPMGGGAYGYTF. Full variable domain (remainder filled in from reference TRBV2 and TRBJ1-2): EPEVTQTPSHQVTQMGQEVILRCVPISNHLYFYWYRQILGQKVEFLVSFYNNEISEKSEIFDDQFSVERPDGSNFTLKIRSTKLEDSAMYFCASTPMGGGAYGYTFGSGTRLTVV.

The CDR3 DNA is TGTGCCACCAGCAGAGGGCCCAATTCAGCCAAAAACATTCAGTACTTC. Translating it yields CATSRGPNSAKNIQYF. The chain links TRBV15 to TRBJ2-4; no clear D. Trimming took off 1 base at V and 0 bases at J, with 10 bases between the two ends. Per the germline V gene, CDR1 is LNHNV and CDR2 is YYDKDF (reference sequence). The CDR3 sequence is 16 residues long.